Below are 10 T cell receptor beta chains sequenced from a single sample in a study of blood T cell repertoires in COVID-19. The method was immunoSEQ multiplex PCR; TCRdb's version includes in-frame clones alone and lacks a portion of them. Seen here are around 24,000 clones, 65% to 85% observed once, and the top ten hold about 53%. The sequenced material came from peripheral blood. These receptors originate from a man aged 45-60 years with active or convalescent COVID-19.

In its sample, this clone was seen once. V is TRBV2 and J is TRBJ1-1, with D uncertain. This CDR3 has 13 residues. V was clipped by 7 bases and J by 1 base, with 10 bases between them. Germline V CDR1 and CDR2: SNHLY, FYNNEI. CDR3 in amino acids: CASNPVRNTEAFF. The CDR3 DNA reads as TGTGCCAGCAACCCAGTAAGGAACACTGAAGCTTTCTTT.

The chain employs TRBV10-3 and TRBJ2-3, with D tentatively TRBD2 (5 bases). The CDR3 covers 15 residues. Germline V gene lookup returns CDR1 ENHRY and CDR2 SYGVKD. With 2 bases removed from V and 2 bases from J, the gap between germline ends came to 11 bases. CDR3 bases: TGTGCCATCAGTGAGGACTATCCCAACACAGATACGCAGTATTTT. Translated, it gives CAISEDYPNTDTQYF.

The chain is built from TRBV10-1 and TRBJ2-5, with D maybe TRBD1 (5 bases). Trimming took 4 bases from V and 4 from J, leaving 10 bases between them. Germline loops: CDR1 WNHNN, CDR2 SYGVQD (reference sequence). CDR3 length equals 13 residues. CDR3 sequence reads: CASSGRVGETQYF. The CDR3 region has the DNA TGCGCCAGCAGTGGCAGGGTTGGAGAGACCCAGTACTTC.

The chain carries TRBV14 and TRBJ2-1; TRBD2 might be the D (5 bases). V was shortened by 0 bases and J by 15 bases, with 15 bases between the two germline ends. Germline lookup yields CDR1 SGHDN and CDR2 FVKESK. The CDR3 totals 13 residues. The CDR3: CASSQDVASHPFF. CDR3 DNA sequence: TGTGCCAGCAGCCAAGATGTGGCTAGCCATCCGTTCTTC. Full variable domain (outside the CDR3, taken from reference TRBV14 and TRBJ2-1): EAGVTQFPSHSVIEKGQTVTLRCDPISGHDNLYWYRRVMGKEIKFLLHFVKESKQDESGMPNNRFLAERTGGTYSTLKVQPAELEDSGVYFCASSQDVASHPFFGPGTRLTVL.

The chain has TRBV30 and TRBJ2-7, with TRBD1 matching over 9 bases. Germline V lookup: CDR1 GTSNPN, CDR2 SVGIG (reference sequence). Trimming cost V 3 bases and J 0 bases; bases outside gene matches: 6. This CDR3 has 15 residues. The CDR3 DNA is TGTGCCTGGAGCTACAGGGGGCCCATCTCCTACGAGCAGTACTTC. Its translation is CAWSYRGPISYEQYF.

This clone has a handful of counts. The genes are TRBV7-3 and TRBJ2-2; the D gene is possibly TRBD2 (6 bases). Trimming pared 5 bases from V and 9 bases from J, leaving 16 bases between. The CDR3 loop spans 14 amino acids. Germline CDR1 reads SGHTA; CDR2 reads FQGTGA. CDR3 sequence: CASSPGTGHRELFF. CDR3 sequence (DNA): TGTGCCAGCAGCCCCGGGACTGGGCATAGGGAGCTGTTTTTT. The full variable domain, its missing parts supplied by reference TRBV7-3 and TRBJ2-2, is GAGVSQTPSNKVTEKGKYVELRCDPISGHTALYWYRQSLGQGPEFLIYFQGTGAADDSGLPNDRFFAVRPEGSVSTLKIQRTERGDSAVYLCASSPGTGHRELFFGEGSRLTVL.

This chain connects TRBV30 to TRBJ2-3, with TRBD1 as a possible D gene (5 bases). Trimming shortened V by 1 base and J by 0 bases, and 11 bases separated the two germline ends. This CDR3 is 15 amino acids long. Germline V gives CDR1 GTSNPN, CDR2 SVGIG (reference sequence). The CDR3 DNA reads as TGTGCCTGGAGTGACCTCCGACAGAGCACAGATACGCAGTATTTT. It specifies CAWSDLRQSTDTQYF.

The chain joins TRBV4-2 to TRBJ1-6; 10 bases agree with TRBD1. The germline V gene has CDR1 LGHNA and CDR2 YNFKEQ. The V and J ends lost 0 bases and 5 bases, in that order; junction bases with no gene match: 1. The CDR3 covers 16 residues. The DNA of the CDR3 is TGTGCCAGCAGCCAAGATGGACAGGGGGATAATTCACCCCTCCACTTT. Translation gives CASSQDGQGDNSPLHF.

The gene calls are TRBV5-1 and TRBJ2-5; 12 nucleotides agree with TRBD1. This CDR3 contains 16 residues. Germline V lookup: CDR1 SGHRS, CDR2 YFSETQ. V lost 3 bases and J lost 4; bases outside the gene matches: 7. The CDR3 sequence: CASSYGDRGLAETQYF. CDR3 coding DNA: TGCGCCAGCAGCTACGGGGACAGGGGGCTGGCAGAGACCCAGTACTTC.

The chain carries TRBV5-5 and TRBJ2-1; 7 bases match TRBD1. The CDR3 totals 13 residues. In germline, CDR1 is SGHKS, CDR2 YYEKEE (reference sequence). J lost 6 bases, V lost 5 bases, and 5 bases had no gene match. The CDR3 reads CASSSDRVNEQFF. CDR3 nucleotides: TGTGCCAGCAGTTCCGACAGGGTCAATGAGCAGTTCTTC.